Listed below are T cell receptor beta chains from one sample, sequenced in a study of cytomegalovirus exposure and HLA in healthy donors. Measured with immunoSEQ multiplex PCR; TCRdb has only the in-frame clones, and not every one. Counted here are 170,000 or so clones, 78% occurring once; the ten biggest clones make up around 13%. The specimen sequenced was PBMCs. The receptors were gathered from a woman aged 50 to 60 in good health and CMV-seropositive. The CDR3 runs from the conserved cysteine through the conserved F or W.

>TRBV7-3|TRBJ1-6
CASSLTGQGNSPLHF
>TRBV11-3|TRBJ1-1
CASSSYSGTEAFF
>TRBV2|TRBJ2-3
CASSEIAGSTRQYF
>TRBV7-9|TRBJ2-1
CASSLQGAFNEQFF
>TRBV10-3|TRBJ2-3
CAISDWTSGGADTQYF
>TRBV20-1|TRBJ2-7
CSARALHEQYF
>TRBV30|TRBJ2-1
CAWSGSGKTYNEQFF
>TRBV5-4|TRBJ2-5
CASSLDPGSETQYF
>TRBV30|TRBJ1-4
CAWSVGGLNEKLFF
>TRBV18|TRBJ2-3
CASSPTGTTDTQYF
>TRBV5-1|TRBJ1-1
CASSLRGSTEAFF
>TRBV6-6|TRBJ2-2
CASSYSRVTGELFF
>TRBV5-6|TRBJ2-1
CASSPPGAQGNEQFF
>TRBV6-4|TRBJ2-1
CASSEGGGAGNEQFF